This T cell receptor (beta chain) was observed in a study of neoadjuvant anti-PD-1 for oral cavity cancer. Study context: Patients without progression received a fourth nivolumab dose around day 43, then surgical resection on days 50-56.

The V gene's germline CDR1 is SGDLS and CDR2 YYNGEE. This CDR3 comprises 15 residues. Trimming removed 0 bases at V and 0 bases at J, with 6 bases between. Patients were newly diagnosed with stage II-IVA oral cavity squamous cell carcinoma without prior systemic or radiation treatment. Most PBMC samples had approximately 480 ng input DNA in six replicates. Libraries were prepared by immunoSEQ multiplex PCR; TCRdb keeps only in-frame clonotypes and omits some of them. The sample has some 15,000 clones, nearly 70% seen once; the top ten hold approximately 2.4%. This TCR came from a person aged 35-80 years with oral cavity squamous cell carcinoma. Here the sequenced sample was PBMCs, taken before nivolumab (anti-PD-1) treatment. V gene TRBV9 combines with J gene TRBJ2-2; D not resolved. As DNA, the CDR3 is TGTGCCAGCAGCGTAGGACCCTCGAACACCGGGGAGCTGTTTTTT. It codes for CASSVGPSNTGELFF. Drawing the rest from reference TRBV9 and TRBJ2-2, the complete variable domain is DSGVTQTPKHLITATGQRVTLRCSPRSGDLSVYWYQQSLDQGLQFLIQYYNGEERAKGNILERFSAQQFPDLHSELNLSSLELGDSALYFCASSVGPSNTGELFFGEGSRLTVL.